These T cell receptor beta chains were read from a single sample in a study of spatial heterogeneity in lung cancer. One entry per CDR3 protein results from TCRdb running MiXCR on the 5' RACE reads. The sample lists about 61,000 distinct CDR3 sequences, roughly 5.9% occurring once. The sequencing used PBMCs, collected at surgery. The source of these receptors is a female donor with early-stage non-small cell lung cancer. Each CDR3 is given with its conserved first and last residue. The D gene is left open where the match is weak. Only some rows state a clone size, as once, few, many or a class for expanded clones.

V	D	size	J	DNA	CDR3
TRBV30	TRBD1	many	TRBJ1-4	TGTGCCTGGCGAGGGACAGGGGGTTTTTATGAAAAACTGTTTTTT	CAWRGTGGFYEKLFF
TRBV10-3	-	many	TRBJ1-5	TGTGCCATCAGGGACTCACAGACCCAGCCCCAGCATTTT	CAIRDSQTQPQHF
TRBV28	-	-	TRBJ1-6	TGTGCCAGCAGTTTATCGCTGAGCTCCTATAATTCACCCCTCCACTTT	CASSLSLSSYNSPLHF
TRBV7-2	-	many	TRBJ1-2	TGTGCCAGCAGCTTAAGTGGGGGGTACTATGGCTACACCTTC	CASSLSGGYYGYTF
TRBV20-1	-	-	TRBJ1-5	TGCAGTGCTAGAAAACCACAGGATGGCAATCAGCCCCAGCATTTT	CSARKPQDGNQPQHF
TRBV6-5	-	few	TRBJ1-1	TGTGCCAGCACACGGTTGCCGAACACTGAAGCTTTCTTT	CASTRLPNTEAFF
TRBV5-1	-	-	TRBJ2-2	TGCGCCAGCAGCTTGGACGACACCGGGGAGCTGTTTTTT	CASSLDDTGELFF
TRBV20-1	-	-	TRBJ1-4	TGCAGTGCTGCGACGTCCAATAATGAAAAACTGTTTTTT	CSAATSNNEKLFF
TRBV6-5	-	few	TRBJ2-3	TGTGCCAGCAGTTACCAGTCAGGCCCCACGGATACGCAGTATTTT	CASSYQSGPTDTQYF
TRBV4-1	-	-	TRBJ1-5	TGCGCCAGCAGCCAAGAGGACATGAATCAGCCCCAGCATTTT	CASSQEDMNQPQHF
TRBV6-1	TRBD1	many	TRBJ2-3	TGTGCCAGCAGTGAAGGGTCGGGACAGGGCACAGATACGCAGTATTTT	CASSEGSGQGTDTQYF
TRBV28	TRBD1	many	TRBJ2-7	TGTGCCAGCAGGCATAGGACCGGGACAGGATCCTACGAGCAGTACTTC	CASRHRTGTGSYEQYF
TRBV2	-	many	TRBJ1-1	TGTGCCAGCAGAGGGGGGGAGAGGGACACTGAAGCTTTCTTT	CASRGGERDTEAFF
TRBV3-1	-	few	TRBJ1-4	TGTGCCAGCAGCCAATTGGCAGGGTCGGCTAATGAAAAACTGTTTTTT	CASSQLAGSANEKLFF
TRBV7-9	TRBD2	many	TRBJ2-3	TGTGCCAGCAGCTTAGACGGGAGGGCCATAGATACGCAGTATTTT	CASSLDGRAIDTQYF
TRBV11-2	-	many	TRBJ2-5	TGTGCCAGCACCCGGGCGGGGACCCAAGAGACCCAGTACTTC	CASTRAGTQETQYF
TRBV28	-	-	TRBJ2-2	TGTGCCAGCAGTCGGGCGGGATCCGGAGGCACCGGGGAGCTGTTTTTT	CASSRAGSGGTGELFF
TRBV19	-	-	TRBJ2-1	TGTGCCAGTAGTATTGGAGGAATCTCCTACAATGAGCAGTTCTTC	CASSIGGISYNEQFF
TRBV7-9	-	many	TRBJ2-5	TGTGCCAGCAGCACCCGGCAGACCCAGTACTTC	CASSTRQTQYF
TRBV4-1	-	many	TRBJ1-2	TGCGCCAGCAGCCAAGATCCGGGAACAGATTATGGCTACACCTTC	CASSQDPGTDYGYTF
TRBV10-2	-	many	TRBJ2-6	TGCGCCAGCAGTGAGTCGAGAGCGGGTGCGCTCTCTGGGGCCAACGTCCTGACTTTC	CASSESRAGALSGANVLTF
TRBV20-1	-	many	TRBJ2-3	TGCAGTGCTAGAAGCCCGACAGGCGGCACAGATACGCAGTATTTT	CSARSPTGGTDTQYF
TRBV28	-	-	TRBJ1-2	TGTGCCAGCAGTTTCGACAGAACCACAGCTAACTATGGCTACACCTTC	CASSFDRTTANYGYTF
TRBV20-1	-	-	TRBJ1-2	TGCAGTGCTAGAATTACCACCCTGGGCGGCTACACCTTC	CSARITTLGGYTF
TRBV6-2/TRBV6-3	-	many	TRBJ2-1	TGTGCCAGCAGTACCCTGGCGGCGAACTCCTACAATGAGCAGTTCTTC	CASSTLAANSYNEQFF
TRBV3-1	TRBD2	few	TRBJ2-3	TGTGCCAGCAGCCCAGTGACTAGCGCAGATACGCAGTATTTT	CASSPVTSADTQYF
TRBV11-2	TRBD1	many	TRBJ1-6	TGTGCCAGCAGCCCGGGGTACGGGACAGGAGACCTTTATAATTCACCCCTCCACTTT	CASSPGYGTGDLYNSPLHF
TRBV5-6	-	many	TRBJ2-2	TGTGCCAGCAGCCCTTGGGCCTTAAAAAGGTCCGGGGAGCTGTTTTTT	CASSPWALKRSGELFF
TRBV5-6	-	-	TRBJ1-4	TGTGCCAGCAGCTTGCAAGGCTTCAACCGGGAAAGACTGTTTTTT	CASSLQGFNRERLFF
TRBV5-6	-	-	TRBJ2-5	TGTGCCAGCAGCTTGGAGCGAATCCTCCTCTACGAGACCCAGTACTTC	CASSLERILLYETQYF
TRBV27	-	few	TRBJ1-5	TGTGCCAGCAGTTACGGGCCTAATCAGCCCCAGCATTTT	CASSYGPNQPQHF
TRBV7-2	-	-	TRBJ2-3	TGTGCCAGCAGCTCCGGGACCCCCCAAGATACGCAGTATTTT	CASSSGTPQDTQYF
TRBV2	-	many	TRBJ1-4	TGTGCCAGCAATCGCGGAGGAACAGACAATGAAAAACTGTTTTTT	CASNRGGTDNEKLFF
TRBV20-1	-	many	TRBJ2-4	TGCAGTGCTAGAGCCCAGGGGACCTTTATTCAGTACTTC	CSARAQGTFIQYF
TRBV6-6	-	few	TRBJ2-1	TGTGCCAGCAGATATAGCGGTAATGAGCAGTTCTTC	CASRYSGNEQFF
TRBV28	-	many	TRBJ2-7	TGTGCCAGCAGTTCCTCGGGCTTCCCAACCCAGTTC	CASSSSGFPTQF
TRBV27	TRBD1	few	TRBJ1-1	TGTGCCAGCAGCCAGGGGGTTGGGACTGAAGCTTTCTTT	CASSQGVGTEAFF
TRBV2	-	few	TRBJ2-1	TGTGCCAGCAGGATTGTGGGGAATGAGCAGTTCTTC	CASRIVGNEQFF
TRBV7-2	TRBD1	many	TRBJ1-6	TGTGCCAGCAGCCCCGGACAGGGGAGTTCACCCCTCCACTTT	CASSPGQGSSPLHF
TRBV28	TRBD1	many	TRBJ2-1	TGTGCCAGCAGTTCCTTTGGGACAGGGATGAACAATGAGCAGTTCTTC	CASSSFGTGMNNEQFF
TRBV5-6	TRBD2	many	TRBJ2-1	TGTGCCAGCAGCCCCCTCAGCGGGAGAAATCTTGAGCAGTTCTTC	CASSPLSGRNLEQFF
TRBV6-1	-	many	TRBJ2-7	TGTGCCAGCAGTGAACACTACAGGGACTCCGAGCAGTACTTC	CASSEHYRDSEQYF
TRBV15	-	-	TRBJ1-1	TGTGCCACCAGCGGAGGGACCGCTAGTAACACTGAAGCTTTCTTT	CATSGGTASNTEAFF
TRBV19	-	-	TRBJ1-1	TGTGCCAGTAGTATAGCGAACTTGAACACTGAAGCTTTCTTT	CASSIANLNTEAFF
TRBV13	-	many	TRBJ2-2	TGTGCCAGCAGCCAAAGGGACACGCCGAACACCGGGGAGCTGTTTTTT	CASSQRDTPNTGELFF
TRBV7-9	-	-	TRBJ2-1	TGTGCCAGCAGCCGGGCAGGGGCGACCTCCTACAATGAGCAGTTCTTC	CASSRAGATSYNEQFF
TRBV14	-	-	TRBJ2-5	TGTGCGAGTGGAGACCGAGAGACCCAGTACTTC	CASGDRETQYF
TRBV7-6	-	many	TRBJ2-3	TGTGCCAGCAGCGCCCGGGCCGCTAGCACAGATACGCAGTATTTT	CASSARAASTDTQYF
TRBV4-2	-	many	TRBJ2-1	TGTGCCAGCAGCCAAGATCTGGCTTTGGACAATGAGCAGTTCTTC	CASSQDLALDNEQFF
TRBV11-2	-	-	TRBJ1-6	TGTGCCAGCAGCTTAGATAATTCACCCCTCCACTTT	CASSLDNSPLHF
TRBV7-9	-	many	TRBJ1-1	TGTGCCAGCAGCGCGACAGGTGCGGGGACTGAAGCTTTCTTT	CASSATGAGTEAFF
TRBV7-2	-	few	TRBJ1-1	TGTGCCAGCAGCCCCTTCCGACAGGACTCTGGTTATTTCTTT	CASSPFRQDSGYFF